These 32 T cell receptor beta chains were sequenced from one sample in a study of cytomegalovirus exposure and HLA in healthy donors. PCR amplification relied on 60 Vbeta primers (plus 13 Jbeta primers). TCRdb's table, derived via immunoSEQ multiplex PCR, lists solely in-frame clones and lacks some. The sample includes around 200,000 clones, 77% of them seen just once. The sequenced sample was PBMCs. These receptors were obtained from a woman aged 55-69 years in good health and CMV-seropositive.

The chain has TRBV29-1 and TRBJ1-4; D is ambiguous. Germline V gene lookup returns CDR1 SQVTM and CDR2 ANQGSEA. V lost 4 bases, J lost 0 bases, and 9 bases lay in between. The CDR3 runs 14 residues. CDR3 in DNA: TGCAGCGTTGTGGGAGTTTCAACTAATGAAAAACTGTTTTTT. It encodes CSVVGVSTNEKLFF. The full variable domain, in which reference TRBV29-1 and TRBJ1-4 provide the parts outside the CDR3, is SAVISQKPSRDICQRGTSLTIQCQVDSQVTMMFWYRQQPGQSLTLIATANQGSEATYESGFVIDKFPISRPNLTFSTLTVSNMSPEDSSIYLCSVVGVSTNEKLFFGSGTQLSVL.

This clone was seen more than once but under ten times. The chain joins TRBV15 to TRBJ2-3, with 11 nucleotides matching TRBD2. CDR1 is LNHNV, CDR2 YYDKDF, per germline (reference sequence). This CDR3 contains 17 residues. V dropped 5 bases and J dropped 3; count of bases not matched to a gene: 10. The CDR3 loop is CATSGAGLAGFTDTQYF. The CDR3 coding sequence is TGTGCCACCAGCGGGGCTGGACTAGCGGGTTTTACAGATACGCAGTATTTT.

This clone showed up many times. Other DNA sequences in this specimen translate into the identical CDR3. The gene calls are TRBV30 and TRBJ1-2; D possibly corresponds to TRBD1 (6 bases). Trimming cost V 1 base and J 1 base, with 16 bases left between them. Germline V gives CDR1 GTSNPN, CDR2 SVGIG (reference sequence). There are 16 residues in the CDR3. The CDR3 region has the DNA TGTGCCTGGAGTGCCCAGGACAGACCTCTTAACTATGGCTACACCTTC. Translation: CAWSAQDRPLNYGYTF.

This clone showed up just once. The chain combines TRBV5-1 with TRBJ2-7, with 7 bases that match TRBD1. The CDR3 extends over 15 amino acids. V gave up 4 bases and J gave up 5 bases; unmatched junction bases: 12. CDR1 and CDR2 from the germline V gene are SGHRS and YFSETQ. CDR3 sequence (DNA): TGCGCCAGCAGCGAGCGACAGGGTGTGATTGACGAGCAGTACTTC. As protein: CASSERQGVIDEQYF.

The chain has TRBV27 and TRBJ2-5; TRBD2 matches 7 bases. The J call is uncertain, as TRBJ2-7 better fits the DNA end. Germline CDR1 and CDR2: MNHEY and SMNVEV (reference sequence). The CDR3 sequence is 16 residues long. This CDR3 is CASRIRGDLPTYEQYF. The DNA for the CDR3 is TGTGCCAGCAGGATCCGGGGGGATCTCCCTACCTACGAGCAGTACTTC.

The V call is TRBV11-2, the J call TRBJ2-7; D may be TRBD1 (6 bases). Trimming took 1 base from V and 5 from J, leaving 9 bases between them. The CDR3 has 13 residues. Germline CDR1 SGHAT, CDR2 FQNNGV. Here the CDR3 DNA reads TGTGCCAGCAGCTTAGTACAGGGCCACGAGCAGTACTTC. Translation gives CASSLVQGHEQYF.

The chain employs TRBV5-6 and TRBJ2-7, with TRBD2 matching 8 bases. This CDR3 has 15 residues. Germline lookup yields CDR1 SGHDT and CDR2 YYEEEE. V lost 0 bases, J lost 0 bases, and 2 bases stayed unmatched. The CDR3 loop is CASSLGAGVSYEQYF. CDR3 nucleotides: TGTGCCAGCAGCTTGGGAGCGGGAGTCTCCTACGAGCAGTACTTC.

This clone occurred once. This chain links TRBV27 with TRBJ2-4, with D possibly being TRBD2 (6 bases). This CDR3 has 14 amino acids. Trimming took 4 bases from V and 4 from J, leaving 11 bases between them. Germline V CDR1 and CDR2: MNHEY, SMNVEV (reference sequence). This CDR3 reads CASSWGVRKNIQYF. The CDR3 DNA sequence: TGTGCCAGCAGTTGGGGGGTTCGGAAAAACATTCAGTACTTC.

The rearrangement joins TRBV2 to TRBJ1-5, with D hard to call. Germline CDR1 reads SNHLY; CDR2 reads FYNNEI. The germline V and J ends were trimmed by 11 bases and 2 bases, with 13 bases remaining between them. This CDR3 has 13 residues. DNA for the CDR3: TGTGCCGGCACCCCGGGAGGCAATCAGCCCCAGCATTTT. Its translation is CAGTPGGNQPQHF.

The chain links TRBV5-5 to TRBJ1-2; D unresolved. Germline-derived CDR1 and CDR2 are SGHKS and YYEKEE (reference sequence). This CDR3 has 16 residues. Between the trimmed V and J ends, which lost 0 bases and 3 bases, there was a span of 15 bases. The CDR3 region has the DNA TGTGCCAGCAGCTTGGGGTTTGTGGTTCCAGACTATGGCTACACCTTC. Translating it yields CASSLGFVVPDYGYTF.

The chain employs TRBV18 and TRBJ2-7, with 8 positions matching TRBD2. J was trimmed by 6 bases and V by 3 bases; bases with no gene match: 7. This CDR3 has 14 amino acids. CDR1 KGHSH and CDR2 LQKENI come from the germline V gene. CDR3 protein: CASSPSAGESEQYF. The CDR3 DNA sequence: TGTGCCAGCTCACCTTCAGCGGGAGAGTCCGAGCAGTACTTC.

In this sample, this clone turned up once. As DNA, the CDR3 is TGCGCCAGCAGCTCGATACCGGGACTCTCTAGCACAGATACGCAGTATTTT. Residues: CASSSIPGLSSTDTQYF. The rearrangement links TRBV5-1 to TRBJ2-3; a possible D gene is TRBD2 (6 bases). The CDR3 totals 17 residues. CDR1 and CDR2 from the germline V gene are SGHRS and YFSETQ. V lost 3 bases and J 0 bases, leaving 17 bases between the germline ends. The whole variable domain, remainder taken from reference TRBV5-1 and TRBJ2-3, is KAGVTQTPRYLIKTRGQQVTLSCSPISGHRSVSWYQQTPGQGLQFLFEYFSETQRNKGNFPGRFSGRQFSNSRSEMNVSTLELGDSALYLCASSSIPGLSSTDTQYFGPGTRLTVL.

The chain recombines TRBV5-1 with TRBJ1-5; D is possibly TRBD1 (6 bases). The CDR3 covers 14 residues. The germline V gene has CDR1 SGHRS and CDR2 YFSETQ. Trimming stripped 3 bases from V and 5 bases from J, with 12 bases between. The CDR3 is CASSSGPGDQPQHF. CDR3 in DNA: TGCGCCAGCAGCTCCGGACCAGGGGATCAGCCCCAGCATTTT. The variable domain in full, with the rest retrieved from reference TRBV5-1 and TRBJ1-5, is KAGVTQTPRYLIKTRGQQVTLSCSPISGHRSVSWYQQTPGQGLQFLFEYFSETQRNKGNFPGRFSGRQFSNSRSEMNVSTLELGDSALYLCASSSGPGDQPQHFGDGTRLSIL.

The rearrangement joins TRBV29-1 to TRBJ1-2, with a weak D call TRBD1 (6 bases). The V end was cut by 6 bases, the J end by 3 bases, with 14 bases between. The germline CDR1 and CDR2 sequences are SQVTM and ANQGSEA. This CDR3 is 13 amino acids long. The CDR3, as DNA: TGCAGCGTATTACAGGGATACGACTATGGCTACACCTTC. Its translation is CSVLQGYDYGYTF.

The chain's CDR3 is CAWSPSLTSYGYTF. The CDR3 DNA is TGTGCCTGGAGTCCCTCTTTGACTAGCTATGGCTACACCTTC. The chain joins TRBV30 to TRBJ1-2; D is uncertain. From germline, CDR1 is GTSNPN and CDR2 SVGIG (reference sequence). V dropped 2 bases and J dropped 4 bases, with 14 bases sitting between them. CDR3 length: 14 residues.

V and J are TRBV7-9 and TRBJ2-1; tentative D call: TRBD1 (7 bases). V was trimmed by 1 base and J by 2 bases, leaving 15 bases between them. Germline assignment: CDR1 SEHNR and CDR2 FQNEAQ (reference sequence). The CDR3 runs to 17 residues. This chain's CDR3 is CASSLGRRGQTYNEQFF. The CDR3 DNA reads as TGTGCCAGCAGCTTAGGGAGGCGGGGACAGACCTACAATGAGCAGTTCTTC.

The V call is TRBV30, the J call TRBJ2-7, with TRBD1 as a possible D gene (6 bases). Germline V lookup: CDR1 GTSNPN, CDR2 SVGIG (reference sequence). Trimming left V 3 bases short and J 2 bases short, with 14 bases between. CDR3 size: 14 residues. The CDR3: CAWRLQGITYEQYF. CDR3 DNA sequence: TGTGCCTGGAGACTCCAGGGGATAACCTACGAGCAGTACTTC.

This rearrangement joins TRBV13 to TRBJ1-4; D possibly corresponds to TRBD1 (5 bases). V shed 5 bases and J shed 2 bases, with 12 bases lying between them. Per the germline V gene, CDR1 is PRHDT and CDR2 is FYEKMQ (reference sequence). The CDR3 is 15 residues long. For the CDR3, the DNA is TGTGCCAGCAGCCCGACGGGGGAGACTAATGAAAAACTGTTTTTT. It specifies CASSPTGETNEKLFF.

This chain connects TRBV7-6 to TRBJ2-7, with 10 bases matching TRBD1. The CDR3 extends over 14 amino acids. Germline values: CDR1 SGHVS, CDR2 FNYEAQ. After removal of 2 bases from V and 6 bases from J, the junction contained 4 bases not matched to a gene. CDR3 nucleotides: TGTGCCAGCAGCTTAACGGGACAGGGGTTCGAGCAGTACTTC. Amino acid sequence: CASSLTGQGFEQYF.

The V and J genes are TRBV19 and TRBJ2-1, with TRBD2 matching 12 bases. V was clipped by 4 bases and J by 7 bases; unmatched bases: 5. Per germline, CDR1 LNHDA and CDR2 SQIVND (reference sequence). The CDR3 loop spans 15 amino acids. The CDR3, as DNA: TGTGCCAGTAGTACTTCGACTAGCGGGGGTAATGAGCAGTTCTTC. This codes for CASSTSTSGGNEQFF.

Here the CDR3 reads CASSPGQQNSPLHF. For the CDR3, the DNA is TGTGCCAGCAGTCCAGGACAGCAGAATTCACCCCTCCACTTT. The chain has TRBV28 and TRBJ1-6, with D possibly TRBD1 on 6 matching bases. Looked up from germline, CDR1 is MDHEN and CDR2 is SYDVKM. The CDR3 sequence is 14 residues long. Trimming shortened V by 5 bases and J by 7 bases, and 12 bases separated the two germline ends.

The rearrangement uses TRBV27 and TRBJ2-1; TRBD2 matches at 13 bases. Germline lookup yields CDR1 MNHEY and CDR2 SMNVEV (reference sequence). The ends lost 4 bases at V and 5 bases at J; junction bases unmatched: 8. This CDR3 spans 17 amino acids. The CDR3: CASSSRLAGGYNNEQFF. CDR3 DNA sequence: TGTGCCAGCAGTTCCCGACTAGCGGGGGGATATAACAATGAGCAGTTCTTC.

The V and J genes are TRBV5-1 and TRBJ2-7; TRBD1 matches 7 bases. CDR1 is SGHRS and CDR2 is YFSETQ in the germline V gene. Unmatched junction bases numbered 3, after V lost 3 bases and J lost 0 bases. This CDR3 is 14 amino acids long. The CDR3 nucleotides read TGCGCCAGCAGCTCAGGGGGTGCCTCCTACGAGCAGTACTTC. It is translated as CASSSGGASYEQYF.

The chain joins TRBV27 to TRBJ2-2; D remains ambiguous. Germline lookup yields CDR1 MNHEY and CDR2 SMNVEV (reference sequence). The length of the CDR3 is 13 residues. V lost 3 bases and J lost 6, with 8 bases in between. CDR3 DNA: TGTGCCAGCAGTTTTCTCGGGTCCGGGGAGCTGTTTTTT. This translates into CASSFLGSGELFF.

This chain connects TRBV29-1 to TRBJ2-7, with D tentatively TRBD1 (6 bases). Trimming stripped 7 bases from V and 3 bases from J, with 10 bases between. This CDR3 is 11 amino acids long. Germline V gene sequence: CDR1 SQVTM, CDR2 ANQGSEA. The CDR3 coding sequence is TGCAGCGCCGAAGGGGGCTACGAGCAGTACTTC. Encoded protein: CSAEGGYEQYF.

The chain carries TRBV4-3 and TRBJ1-3, with D perhaps matching TRBD1 (5 bases). The length of the CDR3 is 15 residues. The germline V gene encodes CDR1 LGHNA and CDR2 YSLEER. V was pared by 0 bases and J by 0 bases, with 6 bases between. CDR3 bases: TGCGCCAGCAGCCAAGACAGGGTCTCTGGAAACACCATATATTTT. Its protein product is CASSQDRVSGNTIYF.

A remark on this clone: This specimen includes other DNA sequences encoding the same CDR3. This chain connects TRBV18 to TRBJ2-2; a weak D match, TRBD1 (6 bases). Germline V gene sequence: CDR1 KGHSH, CDR2 LQKENI. Trimming stripped 4 bases from V and 5 bases from J, with 11 bases between. The CDR3 is 14 residues long. CDR3 sequence (DNA): TGTGCCAGCTCACTCAAACAGGGAACCGGGGAGCTGTTTTTT. Translation: CASSLKQGTGELFF.

This clone occurred once. The rearrangement joins TRBV7-2 to TRBJ2-7; 9 bases fit TRBD2. With V trimmed by 5 bases and J by 3 bases, 2 bases remained unmatched. The CDR3 extends over 13 amino acids. Germline V gene data show CDR1 as SGHTA and CDR2 as FQGNSA. CDR3 sequence (DNA): TGTGCCAGCAGCACGACTAGCGGCTACGAGCAGTACTTC. It encodes CASSTTSGYEQYF.

V and J are TRBV7-8 and TRBJ2-1; 9 nucleotides align to TRBD2. The CDR3 loop spans 16 amino acids. Germline-derived CDR1 and CDR2 are SGHVS and FQNEAQ. V trimming: 0 bases; J trimming: 10 bases; junction bases outside the gene matches: 10. This CDR3 is CASSLAQVSGRDEQFF. The CDR3 region has the DNA TGTGCCAGCAGCTTAGCGCAGGTTAGCGGGAGAGACGAGCAGTTCTTC.

This clone has more than one count but fewer than ten. The V call is TRBV5-1, the J call TRBJ2-1, with TRBD2 matching 11 bases. Germline CDR1 SGHRS, CDR2 YFSETQ. V lost 0 bases to trimming and J lost 0 bases; unmatched junction nucleotides: 17. This CDR3 is 22 amino acids long. CDR3 in DNA: TGCGCCAGCAGCTTGGCCTGGTTAGCGGGAGGGCCGATGAGTAGCTCCTACAATGAGCAGTTCTTC. Translated, it gives CASSLAWLAGGPMSSSYNEQFF. The whole variable domain, filled in from reference TRBV5-1 and TRBJ2-1, reads KAGVTQTPRYLIKTRGQQVTLSCSPISGHRSVSWYQQTPGQGLQFLFEYFSETQRNKGNFPGRFSGRQFSNSRSEMNVSTLELGDSALYLCASSLAWLAGGPMSSSYNEQFFGPGTRLTVL.

This chain uses TRBV5-4 with TRBJ2-7; TRBD2 agrees at 10 bases. Per germline, CDR1 SGHNT and CDR2 YYREEE (reference sequence). This CDR3 has 14 residues. V shed 0 bases and J 5 bases; nucleotides not matched to a gene: 2. CDR3 DNA: TGTGCCAGCAGCTTGGCTAGCGGGAGTGACGAGCAGTACTTC. Protein: CASSLASGSDEQYF.

The gene calls are TRBV4-1 and TRBJ1-5; D is possibly TRBD1 (6 bases). V shed 1 base and J shed 4 bases, with 14 bases lying between them. This CDR3 region has 16 residues. Germline CDR1 is MGHRA and CDR2 is YSYEKL. CDR3: CASSQVGGGTNQPQHF. In DNA, the CDR3 is TGCGCCAGCAGCCAAGTAGGGGGGGGAACAAATCAGCCCCAGCATTTT.